The present T cell receptor (beta chain) was sequenced within a study of blood T cell repertoires in COVID-19. Turning to the study itself: COVID-19 samples, acute and convalescent, were from the United States, Italy and Spain. T cells, B-cell-depleted T cells, or PBMCs provided the cDNA or gDNA that served as material.

Original processing methods: Amplification from reference gene primers served as the basis for estimated nucleated cell counts. Libraries were prepared by immunoSEQ multiplex PCR; TCRdb keeps only in-frame clonotypes and omits some of them. D and trimming were read from the DNA, whereas the V and J calls and clone size are those reported in that table. The sample holds 150,000 to 200,000 clones, more than 70% seen once. The germline V gene encodes CDR1 MNHEY and CDR2 SVGEGT. J gave up 10 bases and V 7 bases, and 9 bases lay outside the gene matches. The CDR3 runs to 14 residues. Sequenced: peripheral blood. The chain recombines TRBV6-2 or TRBV6-3 with TRBJ1-6; 8 bases line up with TRBD1. This TCR derives from a man aged 35 to 55 with active or convalescent COVID-19. CDR3 nucleotides: TGTGCCAGCACCCCCTCAGGGGGCCGGTCACCCCTCCACTTT. Protein sequence: CASTPSGGRSPLHF.